The text below deals with one TCR beta chain. TCRdb re-called the PCR reads with MiXCR, one entry per CDR3 protein. The table shows 60,000 to 80,000 distinct CDR3 sequences, with around a sixth occurring only once. The data were obtained in a study of molecular identifiers for immune sequencing clone quantification. V was shortened by 8 bases and J by 1 base, with 11 bases between the two germline ends. The CDR3 extends over 14 amino acids. The sequence came from a human donor in good health. Some libraries in this study had Jurkat cell RNA spiked in. Sequenced material: naive CD8+ T cells from blood, with Jurkat cell RNA spiked in. Subset defined: FACS-sorted CD8+CD4-CCR7+CD45RA+ naive T cells. J is TRBJ2-2 and V is TRBV12-3 or TRBV12-4; possibly TRBD1 or TRBD2 for D (6 bases each). The CDR3 DNA reads as TGTGCCAGCGGTAGGGGGGAGAACACCGGGGAGCTGTTTTTT. Its translation: CASGRGENTGELFF.